This TCR beta chain was obtained from a study of T cells in Graves' hyperthyroidism and ophthalmopathy (dated by TCRdb to between 2017 and 2020). For context, the study as a whole: Peripheral blood was sampled at the time of initial diagnosis, prior to any treatment. A discovery cohort of about a hundred patients, approximately 45 with Graves' ophthalmopathy and approximately 55 with stable Graves' hyperthyroidism, was used to find distinguishing TCR V-J signatures. Whether ophthalmopathy could be predicted prospectively was tested in an independent validation cohort made up of 18 to 20 hyperthyroidism patients plus 17 patients who later progressed to ophthalmopathy. The 90 to 100 discovery patients were randomly divided into training and test sets at a 7:3 ratio. Thyroid tissue and blood T-cell repertoires from more than five Graves' hyperthyroidism patients were also compared in the study. Following sampling, methimazole starting at 30 mg daily was given to hyperthyroidism patients, and high-dose intravenous methylprednisolone was given to ophthalmopathy patients. TCR Vbeta CDR3 sequencing of approximately 140 peripheral blood samples (43 ophthalmopathy, roughly 72 hyperthyroidism and some 17 progressor patients) is reported in the paper.

Points on this clonotype: This clone's antigen is unknown. At one end the junction does not follow the germline gene, possibly because of a read error.

Broad study findings and their caveats: Most expanded thyroid clonotypes (frequency above 0.001) were also found in blood, which suggests that blood repertoires may mirror thyroid immune responses. Sample size was not statistically predetermined, and blinding of investigators to group allocation was not performed. A model built on a 13 V-J signature distinguished ophthalmopathy from stable hyperthyroidism, reaching around 88% sensitivity and about 81% specificity in cross-validation and 80%/75% in testing. In validation, progression to ophthalmopathy was predicted by the model with 70.59% sensitivity and roughly 76% specificity, a median of approximately 6.5 months before onset.

The TCR beta CDR3 regions were amplified from the RNA transcripts. For the first round of RT-PCR on the TCR CDR3, the HTBI primer set was used together with the Qiagen OneStep RT-PCR kit. Libraries were constructed in a second round of multiplex PCR, after which size selection and purification were carried out. The libraries were sequenced on an Illumina HiSeq2000 using paired-end 100 bp reads. On the authors' methods: SOAPnuke was used to process the raw data, with reads discarded if the reads contained adapters or uncalled bases, had a mean Phred below 15, or lacked an exact constant-primer or identifier match. COPE v1.2.5 was used to merge the high-quality paired reads, and each unique nucleotide sequence was defined as a clonotype. MiTCR v1.1 was used to align clonotypes to the IMGT TRBV, TRBD and TRBJ reference segments. Only V-J combinations with frequency above 0.0001, covering about 99% of repertoires, were analysed. The TCS score was defined as F50 (clonal expansion) divided by E x V (chaos), with BLOSUM62-based TCRdist calculated between CDR3 peptides within each V-J. Welch's t-statistics and random forest reduced 500 to 550 V-J features to around 14, which were used in a naive Bayes classifier (R e1071). Clones were called with MiXCR by TCRdb after fastp trimmed the public reads at Q25, and only in-frame beta chains were retained. Here each entry gathers all rows of one CDR3 protein and keeps the most common genes and DNA. The V and J calls were determined by TCRdb, not by the authors. Recorded for this sample are a few hundred thousand distinct CDR3 sequences; around 20% of them occurred a single time. The ten most abundant clones make up approximately 26% of the sample.

CDR1 SGHKS and CDR2 YYEKEE were looked up in the germline V gene (reference sequence). Measured from the cysteine to the phenylalanine, the CDR3 is 15 residues long. CDR3 DNA is the only sequence kept; it has 45 bases, read in frame from the first base. A patient counted as having stable Graves' hyperthyroidism if no progression to ophthalmopathy occurred over 18 months of follow-up. The hyperthyroidism patients were between 18 and 65 years old and newly diagnosed, with a disease duration of less than 2 months. Exclusion was applied to patients with uncontrolled infections, other autoimmune diseases, pregnancy or lactation. Diagnoses were established on the basis of clinical symptoms, serum thyroxine and TRAb, thyroid ultrasound, and orbital computed tomography. PBMCs were separated from 10 ml of fresh peripheral blood using Ficoll-Paque density gradient centrifugation. Trizol reagent was used to extract total RNA, and RNA quality was then checked on an Agilent 2100 Bioanalyzer.

This TCR was recovered from a man younger than 30 with Graves' hyperthyroidism. Sequencing was performed on blood. The rearrangement combines TRBV5-5 with TRBJ1-2; the junction holds 8 bases that match TRBD1. The DNA sequence is as follows: TGTGCCGGCAGCTGGGCCGGGACAGGTCCCTTAGGCTACACCTTC. Its coded protein is CAGSWAGTGPLGYTF.